Described below is a single T cell receptor (beta chain) sequence and its context. The data stem from a study of glioma-infiltrating T cells after dendritic cell vaccination. About the research overall: At biweekly intervals, patients got three intradermal dendritic cell vaccine injections.

The CDR3 contains 13 residues. V was trimmed by 3 bases and J by 5 bases, leaving 10 bases between them. The germline V gene has CDR1 MNHNS and CDR2 SASEGT. Amplification used 60 V beta primers and 13 J beta primers. Sequencing was performed with immunoSEQ multiplex PCR; in TCRdb, only in-frame clones are kept and a portion is missing. Among around 100,000 clones listed, roughly 76% were seen once. The genes are TRBV6-1 and TRBJ2-5; tentative D call: TRBD1 (5 bases). The TCR sequence derives from a human donor with glioblastoma. Specimen: blood, collected before dendritic cell vaccination. The CDR3 DNA sequence: TGTGCCAGCAGTGAGTTCAGGGCGGAGACCCAGTACTTC. This translates into CASSEFRAETQYF.